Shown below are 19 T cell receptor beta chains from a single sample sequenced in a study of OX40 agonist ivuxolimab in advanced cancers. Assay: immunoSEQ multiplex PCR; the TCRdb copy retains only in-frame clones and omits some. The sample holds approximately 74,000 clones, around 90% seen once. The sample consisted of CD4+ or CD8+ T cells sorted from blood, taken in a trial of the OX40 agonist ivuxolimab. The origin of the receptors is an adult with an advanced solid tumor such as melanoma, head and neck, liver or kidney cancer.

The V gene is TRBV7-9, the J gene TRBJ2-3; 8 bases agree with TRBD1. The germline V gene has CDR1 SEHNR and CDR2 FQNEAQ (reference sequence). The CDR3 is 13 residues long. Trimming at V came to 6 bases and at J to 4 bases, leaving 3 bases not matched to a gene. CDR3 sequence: CASRSTGADTQYF. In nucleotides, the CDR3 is TGTGCCAGCAGATCGACAGGGGCAGATACGCAGTATTTT. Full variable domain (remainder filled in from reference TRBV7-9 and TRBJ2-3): DTGVSQNPRHKITKRGQNVTFRCDPISEHNRLYWYRQTLGQGPEFLTYFQNEAQLEKSRLLSDRFSAERPKGSFSTLEIQRTEQGDSAMYLCASRSTGADTQYFGPGTRLTVL.

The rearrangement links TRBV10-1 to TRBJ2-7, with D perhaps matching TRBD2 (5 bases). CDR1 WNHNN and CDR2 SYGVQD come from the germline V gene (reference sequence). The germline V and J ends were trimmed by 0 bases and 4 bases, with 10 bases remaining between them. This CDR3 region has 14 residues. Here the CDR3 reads CASSESGRGYEQYF. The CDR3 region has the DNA TGCGCCAGCAGTGAGTCGGGAAGAGGGTACGAGCAGTACTTC.

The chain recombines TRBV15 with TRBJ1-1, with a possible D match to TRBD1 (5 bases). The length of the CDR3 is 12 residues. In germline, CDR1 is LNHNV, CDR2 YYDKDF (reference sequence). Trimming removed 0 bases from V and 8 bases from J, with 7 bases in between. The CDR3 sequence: CATSRDGGEAFF. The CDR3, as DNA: TGTGCCACCAGCAGAGATGGGGGGGAAGCTTTCTTT.

The CDR3 DNA follows: TGTGCCAGCAGCTCCGGGTTGGGGTCTCAGACAGATACGCAGTATTTT. It specifies CASSSGLGSQTDTQYF. The chain employs TRBV5-8 and TRBJ2-3, with D uncertain. The CDR3 has 16 amino acids. The V gene lost 3 bases and the J gene lost 3 bases, with 17 bases spanning the gap. CDR1 is SGHTS and CDR2 is YDEGEE in the germline V gene.

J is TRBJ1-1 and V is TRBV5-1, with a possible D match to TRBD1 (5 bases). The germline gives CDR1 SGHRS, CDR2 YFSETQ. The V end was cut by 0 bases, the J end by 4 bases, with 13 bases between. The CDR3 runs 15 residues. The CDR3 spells CASSLAGGIATEAFF. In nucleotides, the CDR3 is TGCGCCAGCAGCTTGGCCGGGGGGATTGCCACTGAAGCTTTCTTT.

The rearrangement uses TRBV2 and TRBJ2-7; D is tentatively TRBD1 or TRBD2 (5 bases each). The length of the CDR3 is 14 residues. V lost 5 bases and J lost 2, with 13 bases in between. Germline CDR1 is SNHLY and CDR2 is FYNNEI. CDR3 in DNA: TGTGCCAGCAGTACCGGGGCAATCCCCTACGAGCAGTACTTC. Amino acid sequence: CASSTGAIPYEQYF. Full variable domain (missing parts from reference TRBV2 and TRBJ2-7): EPEVTQTPSHQVTQMGQEVILRCVPISNHLYFYWYRQILGQKVEFLVSFYNNEISEKSEIFDDQFSVERPDGSNFTLKIRSTKLEDSAMYFCASSTGAIPYEQYFGPGTRLTVT.

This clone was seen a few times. Here the CDR3 reads CASRRQGNQPQHF. CDR3 coding DNA: TGTGCCAGCAGAAGACAGGGAAATCAGCCCCAGCATTTT. The chain joins TRBV6-6 to TRBJ1-5; TRBD1 matches at 7 bases. CDR1 and CDR2 from the germline V gene are MNHNY and SVGAGI (reference sequence). This CDR3 is built from 13 residues. With V trimmed by 6 bases and J by 4 bases, 3 bases remained unmatched.

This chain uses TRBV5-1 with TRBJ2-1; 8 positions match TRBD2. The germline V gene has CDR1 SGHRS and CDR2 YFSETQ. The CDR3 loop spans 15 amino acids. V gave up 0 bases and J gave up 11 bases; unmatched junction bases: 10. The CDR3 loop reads CASSLETSGGGQQFF. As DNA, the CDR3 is TGCGCCAGCAGCTTGGAAACTAGCGGAGGTGGCCAGCAGTTCTTC.

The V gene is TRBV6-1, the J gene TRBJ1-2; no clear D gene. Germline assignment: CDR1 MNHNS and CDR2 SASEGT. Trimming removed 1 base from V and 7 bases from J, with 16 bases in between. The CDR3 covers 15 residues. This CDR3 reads CASSEGRAGVVGYTF. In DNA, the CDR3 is TGTGCCAGCAGTGAAGGCCGGGCCGGGGTAGTTGGCTACACCTTC.

CDR3 sequence: CAINQRVPSYNEQFF. CDR3 DNA: TGTGCCATCAACCAAAGAGTGCCGTCCTACAATGAGCAGTTCTTC. This rearrangement joins TRBV10-3 to TRBJ2-1; D is uncertain. Germline V gene sequence: CDR1 ENHRY, CDR2 SYGVKD. This CDR3 contains 15 residues. Trimming cost V 7 bases and J 1 base, with 14 bases left between them.

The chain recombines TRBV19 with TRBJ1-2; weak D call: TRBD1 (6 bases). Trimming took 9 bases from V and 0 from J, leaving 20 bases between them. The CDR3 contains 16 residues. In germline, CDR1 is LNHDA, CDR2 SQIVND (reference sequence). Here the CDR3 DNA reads TGTGCCAGCCATCCCGGGGGGGGCGGAGCTAACTATGGCTACACCTTC. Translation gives CASHPGGGGANYGYTF.

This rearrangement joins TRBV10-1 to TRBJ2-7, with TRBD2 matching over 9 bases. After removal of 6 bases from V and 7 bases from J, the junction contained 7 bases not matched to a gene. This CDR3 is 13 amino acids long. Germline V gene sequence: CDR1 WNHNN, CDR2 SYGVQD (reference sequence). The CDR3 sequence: CASSASGRSEQYF. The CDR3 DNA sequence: TGCGCCAGCAGCGCCAGCGGGAGGTCAGAGCAGTACTTC.

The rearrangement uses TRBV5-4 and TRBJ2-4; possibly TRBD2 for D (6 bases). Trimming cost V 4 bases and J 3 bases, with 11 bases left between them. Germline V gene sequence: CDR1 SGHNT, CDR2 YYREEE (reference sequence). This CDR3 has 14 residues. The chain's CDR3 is CASSLWGVKNIQYF. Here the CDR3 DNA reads TGTGCCAGCAGCCTCTGGGGGGTCAAAAACATTCAGTACTTC.

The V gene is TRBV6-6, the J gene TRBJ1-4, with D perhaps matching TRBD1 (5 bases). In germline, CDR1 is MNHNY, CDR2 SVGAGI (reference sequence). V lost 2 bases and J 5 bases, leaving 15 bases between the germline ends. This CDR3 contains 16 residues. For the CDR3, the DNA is TGTGCCAGCAGTTACGGGTCTCAGGGAGGAAATGAAAAACTGTTTTTT. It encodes CASSYGSQGGNEKLFF.

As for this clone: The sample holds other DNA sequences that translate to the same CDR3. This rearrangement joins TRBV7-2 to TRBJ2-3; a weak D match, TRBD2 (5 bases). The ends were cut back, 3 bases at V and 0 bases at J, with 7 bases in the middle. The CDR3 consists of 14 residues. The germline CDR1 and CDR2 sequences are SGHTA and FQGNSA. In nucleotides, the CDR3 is TGTGCCAGCAGCTTTGGACTGAGCACAGATACGCAGTATTTT. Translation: CASSFGLSTDTQYF. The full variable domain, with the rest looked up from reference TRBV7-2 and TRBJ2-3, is GAGVSQSPSNKVTEKGKDVELRCDPISGHTALYWYRQSLGQGLEFLIYFQGNSAPDKSGLPSDRFSAERTGGSVSTLTIQRTQQEDSAVYLCASSFGLSTDTQYFGPGTRLTVL.

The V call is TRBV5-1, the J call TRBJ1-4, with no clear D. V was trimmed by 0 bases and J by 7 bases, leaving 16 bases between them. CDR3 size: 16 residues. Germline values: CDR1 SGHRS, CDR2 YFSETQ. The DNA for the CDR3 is TGCGCCAGCAGCTTGGCCTCCCCGGGCGGTGGTGAAAAACTGTTTTTT. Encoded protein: CASSLASPGGGEKLFF. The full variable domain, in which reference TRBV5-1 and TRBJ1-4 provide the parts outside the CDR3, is KAGVTQTPRYLIKTRGQQVTLSCSPISGHRSVSWYQQTPGQGLQFLFEYFSETQRNKGNFPGRFSGRQFSNSRSEMNVSTLELGDSALYLCASSLASPGGGEKLFFGSGTQLSVL.

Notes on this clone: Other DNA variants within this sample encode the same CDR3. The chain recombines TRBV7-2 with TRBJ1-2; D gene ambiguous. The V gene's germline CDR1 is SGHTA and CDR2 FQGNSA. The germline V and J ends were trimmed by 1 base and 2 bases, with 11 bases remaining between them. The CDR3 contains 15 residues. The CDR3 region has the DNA TGTGCCAGCAGCTTAGGCGGAGAGAGAAACTATGGCTACACCTTC. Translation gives CASSLGGERNYGYTF.

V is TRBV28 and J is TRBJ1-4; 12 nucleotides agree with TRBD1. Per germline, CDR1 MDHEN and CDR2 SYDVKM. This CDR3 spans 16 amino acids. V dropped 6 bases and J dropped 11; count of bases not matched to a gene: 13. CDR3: CASSENTGTGGRKLFF. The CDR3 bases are TGTGCCAGCAGCGAAAATACCGGGACAGGGGGCAGGAAACTGTTTTTT.

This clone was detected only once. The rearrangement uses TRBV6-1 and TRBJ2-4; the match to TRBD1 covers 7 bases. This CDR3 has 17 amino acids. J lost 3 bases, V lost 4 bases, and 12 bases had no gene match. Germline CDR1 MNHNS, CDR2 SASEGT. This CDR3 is CASSGERGRVVKNIQYF. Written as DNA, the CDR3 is TGTGCCAGCAGTGGTGAAAGGGGGCGCGTTGTCAAAAACATTCAGTACTTC.